These 9 T cell receptor beta chains originate from one sample sequenced in a study of blood T cell repertoires in COVID-19. TCRdb's table, derived via immunoSEQ multiplex PCR, lists solely in-frame clones and lacks some. The data contain about 51,000 clones, 75% to 90% of them singletons. Sequences were obtained from peripheral blood. The origin of the receptors is a man aged 55-75 years with acute or convalescent COVID-19.

V usage is TRBV16 and J usage is TRBJ2-1; 10 nucleotides match TRBD1. The CDR3 consists of 17 residues. Germline CDR1 KGHSY, CDR2 FQNENV. V trimming: 0 bases; J trimming: 6 bases; junction bases outside the gene matches: 8. DNA of the CDR3: TGTGCCAGCAGCCAATCTTCCCCGGGACAGGGGACCAATGAGCAGTTCTTC. Its translation is CASSQSSPGQGTNEQFF.

The V call is TRBV6-2 or TRBV6-3, the J call TRBJ2-4; D gene uncertain. The CDR3 totals 20 residues. The V gene lost 0 bases and the J gene lost 1 base, with 22 bases spanning the gap. Germline V CDR1 and CDR2: MNHEY, SVGEGT. The CDR3 bases are TGTGCCAGCAGTTACTCGAAGCAGGTGATACGGTTTATGGCCAAAAACATTCAGTACTTC. Translated: CASSYSKQVIRFMAKNIQYF.

J is TRBJ1-5 and V is TRBV15; D uncertain. V gave up 5 bases and J gave up 4 bases, with 9 bases separating them. The CDR3 runs to 13 residues. Germline V gene sequence: CDR1 LNHNV, CDR2 YYDKDF (reference sequence). CDR3 in DNA: TGTGCCACCAGCCTTCAGAAGAATCAGCCCCAGCATTTT. This codes for CATSLQKNQPQHF.

The chain employs TRBV15 and TRBJ2-1, with D possibly being TRBD2 (5 bases). Germline-derived CDR1 and CDR2 are LNHNV and YYDKDF (reference sequence). The CDR3 runs to 14 residues. Trimming left V 3 bases short and J 0 bases short, with 6 bases between. As DNA, the CDR3 is TGTGCCACCAGCAGGAGGGACTCCTACAATGAGCAGTTCTTC. Residues: CATSRRDSYNEQFF.

V and J are TRBV18 and TRBJ1-1; D gene uncertain. This CDR3 region has 13 residues. V was pared by 6 bases and J by 1 base, with 9 bases between. The V gene's germline CDR1 is KGHSH and CDR2 LQKENI. CDR3 amino acids: CASSPLENTEAFF. The CDR3 bases are TGTGCCAGCTCCCCCTTAGAGAACACTGAAGCTTTCTTT.

The rearrangement joins TRBV24-1 to TRBJ2-1, with 14 bases aligning to TRBD2. The CDR3 totals 17 residues. The V gene's germline CDR1 is KGHDR and CDR2 SFDVKD. V shed 4 bases, J shed 6 bases, and the junction held 7 bases outside the gene matches. The CDR3 loop reads CATSDSYGLAGGNEQFF. The CDR3 nucleotides are TGTGCCACCAGTGACTCCTACGGACTAGCGGGAGGCAATGAGCAGTTCTTC.

This chain joins TRBV7-3 and TRBJ2-5; 7 bases map to TRBD2. V shed 2 bases, J shed 7 bases, and the junction held 13 bases outside the gene matches. This CDR3 has 16 amino acids. Germline assignment: CDR1 SGHTA and CDR2 FQGTGA. CDR3: CASSLSPAGPLGTQYF. As DNA, the CDR3 is TGTGCCAGCAGCTTATCCCCAGCGGGGCCCTTGGGGACCCAGTACTTC.

This chain joins TRBV15 and TRBJ2-5; 8 nucleotides line up with TRBD1. The CDR3 length is 18 residues. With 4 bases clipped from V and 5 bases from J, the junction kept 18 bases outside the gene matches. The germline gives CDR1 LNHNV, CDR2 YYDKDF (reference sequence). CDR3 residues: CATSKGLGQGEGGETQYF. DNA of the CDR3: TGTGCCACCAGCAAAGGTCTCGGACAGGGAGAGGGCGGGGAGACCCAGTACTTC.

The chain uses TRBV3-1 (or the pseudogene TRBV3-2) and TRBJ2-5; tentatively, D is TRBD2 (5 bases). CDR3 length: 14 residues. In germline, CDR1 is LGHDT, CDR2 YNNKEL (reference sequence). Trimming stripped 6 bases from V and 3 bases from J, with 14 bases between. This chain's CDR3 is CASSHNYGEETQYF. CDR3 nucleotide sequence: TGTGCCAGCAGTCACAACTACGGGGAAGAGACCCAGTACTTC.